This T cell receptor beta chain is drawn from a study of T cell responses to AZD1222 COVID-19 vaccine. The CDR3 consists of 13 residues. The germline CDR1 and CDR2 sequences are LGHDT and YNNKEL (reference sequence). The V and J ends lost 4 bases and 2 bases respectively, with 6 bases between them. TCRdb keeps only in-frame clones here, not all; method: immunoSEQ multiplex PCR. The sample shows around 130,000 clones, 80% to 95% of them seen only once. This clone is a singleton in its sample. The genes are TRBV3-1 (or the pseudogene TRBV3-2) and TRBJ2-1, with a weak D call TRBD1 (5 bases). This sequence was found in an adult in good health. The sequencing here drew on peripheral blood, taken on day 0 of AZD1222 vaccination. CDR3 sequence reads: CASSRQTYNEQFF. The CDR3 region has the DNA TGTGCCAGCAGCCGACAGACCTACAATGAGCAGTTCTTC.